These 27 T cell receptor beta chains came from one sample sequenced in a study of T cells in localized non-small cell lung cancer. TCRdb's table, derived via immunoSEQ multiplex PCR, lists solely in-frame clones and lacks some. The table has about 59,000 clones, 70% to 90% seen once. Sample: peripheral blood, taken before any cancer treatment. All receptors come from a man aged 40-75 years with stage I squamous cell lung carcinoma.

The V call is TRBV18, the J call TRBJ2-7; 12 bases agree with TRBD2. The CDR3 extends over 15 amino acids. With 4 bases clipped from V and 5 bases from J, the junction kept 6 bases outside the gene matches. CDR1 is KGHSH, CDR2 LQKENI, per germline. The CDR3 bases are TGTGCCAGCTCACGCGGACTAGCGGGATTGGACGAGCAGTACTTC. Amino acid sequence: CASSRGLAGLDEQYF. The complete variable domain, with remaining parts taken from reference TRBV18 and TRBJ2-7, reads NAGVMQNPRHLVRRRGQEARLRCSPMKGHSHVYWYRQLPEEGLKFMVYLQKENIIDESGMPKERFSAEFPKEGPSILRIQQVVRGDSAAYFCASSRGLAGLDEQYFGPGTRLTVT.

The chain has TRBV2 and TRBJ2-7; maybe TRBD2 (5 bases). Trimming removed 6 bases from V and 0 bases from J, with 15 bases in between. Germline-derived CDR1 and CDR2 are SNHLY and FYNNEI. The CDR3 is 15 residues long. This CDR3 is CASSADFFSSYEQYF. In DNA form, the CDR3 reads TGTGCCAGCAGCGCGGACTTTTTTAGCTCCTACGAGCAGTACTTC.

The chain recombines TRBV29-1 with TRBJ2-1, with TRBD1 matching over 10 bases. The CDR3 extends over 14 amino acids. The germline gives CDR1 SQVTM, CDR2 ANQGSEA. The V gene end was trimmed by 6 bases and the J gene end by 4 bases; junction bases not matched to a gene: 6. The CDR3 DNA is TGCAGCGTGGTCCGGGACAGGGGTTACAATGAGCAGTTCTTC. Translated: CSVVRDRGYNEQFF.

The rearrangement uses TRBV4-2 and TRBJ2-2; 11 nucleotides match TRBD2. The CDR3 is made up of 16 amino acids. Per germline, CDR1 LGHNA and CDR2 YNFKEQ. V shed 2 bases, J shed 3 bases, and the junction held 2 bases outside the gene matches. In nucleotides, the CDR3 is TGTGCCAGCAGCCAAACTAGCGGGAGATACACCGGGGAGCTGTTTTTT. It codes for CASSQTSGRYTGELFF.

The chain combines TRBV4-2 with TRBJ2-7; 7 positions agree with TRBD2. The CDR3 totals 13 residues. The germline CDR1 and CDR2 sequences are LGHNA and YNFKEQ. Trimming cost V 2 bases and J 7 bases; bases outside gene matches: 5. DNA of the CDR3: TGTGCCAGCAGCCAACTTAGAGCGGGAGAGCAGTACTTC. As protein: CASSQLRAGEQYF.

The chain recombines TRBV9 with TRBJ2-1, with 7 bases lining up with TRBD1. There are 16 residues in the CDR3. Per germline, CDR1 SGDLS and CDR2 YYNGEE. Trimming took 0 bases from V and 7 from J; bases not matched to a gene: 10. CDR3 protein: CASSVAGKGAQNEQFF. In DNA form, the CDR3 reads TGTGCCAGCAGCGTAGCTGGGAAGGGGGCGCAGAATGAGCAGTTCTTC. The complete variable domain, with remaining parts taken from reference TRBV9 and TRBJ2-1, reads DSGVTQTPKHLITATGQRVTLRCSPRSGDLSVYWYQQSLDQGLQFLIQYYNGEERAKGNILERFSAQQFPDLHSELNLSSLELGDSALYFCASSVAGKGAQNEQFFGPGTRLTVL.

The chain is built from TRBV9 and TRBJ2-1; 7 bases fit TRBD2. This CDR3 is built from 16 residues. The V gene end was trimmed by 0 bases and the J gene end by 1 base; junction bases not matched to a gene: 4. Germline-derived CDR1 and CDR2 are SGDLS and YYNGEE. CDR3 bases: TGTGCCAGCAGCGTAGGAGCGGGAATGTCCTACAATGAGCAGTTCTTC. The encoded protein is CASSVGAGMSYNEQFF.

V and J are TRBV6-1 and TRBJ1-5; D gene uncertain. Germline loops: CDR1 MNHNS, CDR2 SASEGT. CDR3 length equals 12 residues. V was pared by 6 bases and J by 5 bases, with 8 bases between. This CDR3 is CASSLRDQPQHF. CDR3 in DNA: TGTGCCAGCAGCCTCCGCGATCAGCCCCAGCATTTT.

The count of this clone is one. V is TRBV6-4 and J is TRBJ2-3, with 8 bases fitting TRBD2. V shed 4 bases, J shed 3 bases, and the junction held 6 bases outside the gene matches. Germline CDR1 is MRHNA and CDR2 is SNTAGT. The CDR3 spans 15 residues. The CDR3 spells CASSVLGRGTDTQYF. The CDR3 DNA reads TGTGCCAGCAGTGTTCTCGGGAGGGGGACAGATACGCAGTATTTT.

The chain recombines TRBV4-1 with TRBJ1-5; D is uncertain. The CDR3 spans 16 residues. The germline gives CDR1 MGHRA, CDR2 YSYEKL. The V gene lost 0 bases and the J gene lost 0 bases, with 9 bases spanning the gap. CDR3 bases: TGCGCCAGCAGCCAAGATCTGAGGGATAGCAATCAGCCCCAGCATTTT. This sequence encodes CASSQDLRDSNQPQHF.

The chain couples TRBV9 to TRBJ1-4; D perhaps matches TRBD1 (6 bases). The germline V gene encodes CDR1 SGDLS and CDR2 YYNGEE. Trimming cost V 4 bases and J 2 bases, with 12 bases left between them. The CDR3 is 15 residues long. CDR3: CASSLRQDTNEKLFF. The CDR3 DNA is TGTGCCAGCAGCCTTCGACAGGACACTAATGAAAAACTGTTTTTT.

The rearrangement links TRBV9 to TRBJ2-6; a possible D gene is TRBD1 (5 bases). Germline V CDR1 and CDR2: SGDLS, YYNGEE. The CDR3 extends over 15 amino acids. With 4 bases removed from V and 1 base from J, the gap between germline ends came to 9 bases. CDR3: CASSPQGSGANVLTF. The CDR3 DNA sequence: TGTGCCAGCAGCCCGCAGGGTTCTGGGGCCAACGTCCTGACTTTC.

The rearrangement joins TRBV28 to TRBJ2-1; 8 bases align to TRBD2. V was pared by 2 bases and J by 1 base, with 4 bases of the junction left unmatched. Germline V gives CDR1 MDHEN, CDR2 SYDVKM. This CDR3 spans 16 amino acids. The CDR3 sequence is CASSLPGGESYNEQFF. In nucleotides, the CDR3 is TGTGCCAGCAGTTTACCGGGAGGGGAGTCCTACAATGAGCAGTTCTTC.

As for this clone: The germline gene is not matched at one end of the junction; a read error may be the cause. The CDR3 here is CAWSSTGTGTLHF. For the CDR3, the DNA is TGTGCCTGGAGCTCCACCGGGACAGGCACTTTACACTTC. The rearrangement links TRBV30 to TRBJ1-2; TRBD1 aligns across 8 bases. CDR1 and CDR2 (germline): GTSNPN, SVGIG (reference sequence). The CDR3 contains 13 residues.

V usage is TRBV28 and J usage is TRBJ1-5, with D maybe TRBD1 (5 bases). CDR3 length: 15 residues. The germline gives CDR1 MDHEN, CDR2 SYDVKM. Deletions cut 2 bases from V and 0 bases from J, with 8 bases between. CDR3 amino acids: CASSLGGDSNQPQHF. The CDR3 nucleotides are TGTGCCAGCAGTTTAGGAGGGGATAGCAATCAGCCCCAGCATTTT.

This rearrangement joins TRBV7-9 to TRBJ2-1, with 13 bases fitting TRBD2. CDR1 and CDR2 from the germline V gene are SEHNR and FQNEAQ (reference sequence). This CDR3 contains 16 residues. With V trimmed by 3 bases and J by 2 bases, 1 base remained unmatched. Here the CDR3 reads CASSFGLAGAYNEQFF. DNA of the CDR3: TGTGCCAGCAGCTTTGGACTAGCGGGAGCCTACAATGAGCAGTTCTTC. Supplemented by reference TRBV7-9 and TRBJ2-1, the full variable domain reads DTGVSQNPRHKITKRGQNVTFRCDPISEHNRLYWYRQTLGQGPEFLTYFQNEAQLEKSRLLSDRFSAERPKGSFSTLEIQRTEQGDSAMYLCASSFGLAGAYNEQFFGPGTRLTVL.

This chain uses TRBV18 with TRBJ2-7; D call uncertain. The CDR3 covers 14 residues. The germline gives CDR1 KGHSH, CDR2 LQKENI. V was pared by 1 base and J by 3 bases, with 10 bases between. For the CDR3, the DNA is TGTGCCAGCTCACCACTCCTAGACCTCTACGAGCAGTACTTC. Translation: CASSPLLDLYEQYF.

This rearrangement joins TRBV7-2 to TRBJ2-7; D is undetermined. The CDR3 is 11 amino acids. V was pared by 5 bases and J by 7 bases, with 9 bases between. Germline V gives CDR1 SGHTA, CDR2 FQGNSA. The DNA for the CDR3 is TGTGCCAGCAGCCAAGGACGAGAGCAGTACTTC. Amino acids: CASSQGREQYF.

The J gene is TRBJ2-1, the V gene TRBV5-3; D gene unclear. TRBV5-3 is assigned to the ORF class and has an uncertain function. V lost 2 bases, J lost 8 bases, and 5 bases lay in between. The CDR3 contains 11 residues. The CDR3 coding sequence is TGTGCCAGAAGCTTTATCGATGAGCAGTTCTTC. Its protein product is CARSFIDEQFF.

The gene calls are TRBV18 and TRBJ2-1, with TRBD2 matching 13 bases. This CDR3 comprises 16 residues. Per the germline V gene, CDR1 is KGHSH and CDR2 is LQKENI. V was pared by 6 bases and J by 8 bases, with 10 bases of the junction left unmatched. CDR3 protein: CASSLGTSGNVDEQFF. CDR3 bases: TGTGCCAGCTCTCTGGGGACTAGCGGGAACGTTGATGAGCAGTTCTTC.

The rearrangement uses TRBV7-2 and TRBJ2-7; D gene ambiguous. The CDR3 is 15 residues long. CDR1 SGHTA and CDR2 FQGNSA come from the germline V gene. The V end was cut by 4 bases, the J end by 4 bases, with 17 bases between. CDR3 bases: TGTGCCAGCAGCTCCTCTCCGGGCCGCGAGTACGAGCAGTACTTC. This codes for CASSSSPGREYEQYF.

V gene TRBV4-3 combines with J gene TRBJ2-5, with D possibly matching TRBD2 (5 bases). In germline, CDR1 is LGHNA, CDR2 YSLEER. The CDR3 spans 13 residues. Trimming removed 4 bases from V and 5 bases from J, with 11 bases in between. The CDR3 spells CASSPRVSETQYF. As DNA, the CDR3 is TGCGCCAGCAGCCCGCGGGTAAGCGAGACCCAGTACTTC.

CDR3 protein: CASSPIAGGLRNEQFF. In DNA form, the CDR3 reads TGTGCCAGCAGCCCGATAGCGGGAGGGTTACGAAATGAGCAGTTCTTC. The rearrangement links TRBV7-6 to TRBJ2-1; TRBD2 matches at 11 bases. CDR1 SGHVS and CDR2 FNYEAQ come from the germline V gene. This CDR3 region has 16 residues. J lost 7 bases, V lost 5 bases, and 10 bases had no gene match.

The chain joins TRBV6-5 to TRBJ2-2, with D hard to call. This CDR3 has 15 amino acids. CDR1 is MNHEY and CDR2 is SVGAGI in the germline V gene. Trimming stripped 8 bases from V and 6 bases from J, with 19 bases between. In DNA form, the CDR3 reads TGTGCCAGCGCTGGCATCGGGCAGATGGCCGGGGAGCTGTTTTTT. As protein: CASAGIGQMAGELFF.

The gene calls are TRBV7-9 and TRBJ2-1; 9 bases are a match to TRBD2. J gave up 3 bases and V 5 bases, and 5 bases lay outside the gene matches. This CDR3 is built from 15 residues. Germline CDR1 reads SEHNR; CDR2 reads FQNEAQ (reference sequence). The CDR3 loop reads CASSLLSGSYNEQFF. The CDR3, as DNA: TGTGCCAGCAGCCTCCTTAGCGGGAGCTACAATGAGCAGTTCTTC.

The rearrangement joins TRBV19 to TRBJ1-2; TRBD1 might be the D (6 bases). The CDR3 totals 14 residues. Between the trimmed V and J ends, which lost 8 bases and 3 bases, there was a span of 16 bases. Per germline, CDR1 LNHDA and CDR2 SQIVND (reference sequence). The CDR3 here is CASLQGFGDYGYTF. The CDR3 DNA reads as TGTGCCAGTTTACAGGGCTTCGGTGACTATGGCTACACCTTC.

The genes are TRBV11-2 and TRBJ1-4, with 7 bases aligning to TRBD1. Per germline, CDR1 SGHAT and CDR2 FQNNGV. The CDR3 is 15 residues long. Trimming took 3 bases from V and 5 from J; bases not matched to a gene: 6. The CDR3, as DNA: TGTGCCAGCAGCTTTCGTGGGACAGAGAATGAAAAACTGTTTTTT. Translating it yields CASSFRGTENEKLFF.